A single sample gave rise to the 20 T cell receptor beta chains below, sequenced in a study of identical twins. From the 5' RACE reads, TCRdb called clonotypes with MiXCR, one entry per CDR3 protein. The data hold around 960,000 distinct CDR3 sequences, with roughly 12% observed a single time. The sample also formed part of further work on yellow fever vaccine responses in identical twins.

Sequencing was carried out using PBMCs. The receptors here all came from a woman aged 18-29 years in good health.

This chain joins TRBV28 and TRBJ2-5; D not resolved. CDR1 and CDR2 from the germline V gene are MDHEN and SYDVKM. The germline V and J ends were trimmed by 6 bases and 2 bases, with 16 bases remaining between them. This CDR3 spans 15 amino acids. The CDR3 DNA reads TGTGCCAGCAGCTTACCAACAGTTCTGCAAGAGACCCAGTACTTC. This sequence encodes CASSLPTVLQETQYF. The full variable domain, rest sourced from reference TRBV28 and TRBJ2-5, is DVKVTQSSRYLVKRTGEKVFLECVQDMDHENMFWYRQDPGLGLRLIYFSYDVKMKEKGDIPEGYSVSREKKERFSLILESASTNQTSMYLCASSLPTVLQETQYFGPGTRLLVL.

This clonotype has just a few counts. This rearrangement joins TRBV5-1 to TRBJ2-3, with 10 bases matching TRBD2. There are 16 residues in the CDR3. Germline CDR1 and CDR2: SGHRS and YFSETQ. V shed 3 bases and J 4 bases; nucleotides not matched to a gene: 8. The CDR3 is CASSSQSLAGADTQYF. CDR3 nucleotides: TGCGCCAGCAGCTCTCAGAGCCTAGCGGGGGCAGATACGCAGTATTTT.

This clonotype was recorded at least ten times. The V and J genes are TRBV12-3 or TRBV12-4 and TRBJ2-7, with D perhaps matching TRBD2 (6 bases). The length of the CDR3 is 13 residues. V was shortened by 3 bases and J by 6 bases, with 12 bases between the two germline ends. The chain's CDR3 is CASSFGGNGEQYV. CDR3 DNA sequence: TGTGCCAGCAGTTTCGGGGGAAATGGCGAGCAGTACGTC.

This clonotype was counted only a few times. The genes are TRBV20-1 and TRBJ2-3, with TRBD2 identical over 10 bases. The CDR3 is 14 amino acids. The J segment lost 7 bases and the V segment lost 3 bases, leaving 7 bases of the junction unmatched. Germline lookup yields CDR1 DFQATT and CDR2 SNEGSKA (reference sequence). The CDR3 region is CSARASGSRNTQYF. The CDR3 DNA follows: TGCAGTGCTAGGGCTAGCGGGAGTAGAAATACGCAGTATTTT.

This clonotype was counted a few times. V usage is TRBV15 and J usage is TRBJ2-5, with unresolved D. V dropped 0 bases and J dropped 2 bases, with 10 bases sitting between them. The CDR3 runs to 15 residues. CDR1 LNHNV and CDR2 YYDKDF come from the germline V gene (reference sequence). The CDR3: CATSRDTPFQETQYF. The CDR3 nucleotides read TGTGCCACCAGCAGAGATACGCCCTTTCAAGAGACCCAGTACTTC.

This chain joins TRBV11-3 and TRBJ2-1; 13 bases align to TRBD2. The germline V gene encodes CDR1 SGHNT and CDR2 YENEEA. The CDR3 is 16 amino acids. J was trimmed by 9 bases and V by 5 bases; bases with no gene match: 10. The CDR3 bases are TGTGCCAGCAGCCATCGAGGGACTAGCGGGATAGCTGAGCAGTTCTTC. It specifies CASSHRGTSGIAEQFF. The full variable domain, rest sourced from reference TRBV11-3 and TRBJ2-1, is EAGVVQSPRYKIIEKKQPVAFWCNPISGHNTLYWYLQNLGQGPELLIRYENEEAVDDSQLPKDRFSAERLKGVDSTLKIQPAELGDSAVYLCASSHRGTSGIAEQFFGPGTRLTVL.

This clonotype was found many times. The CDR3: CASSSPGQSTDTQYF. The CDR3, as DNA: TGCGCCAGCAGCTCGCCGGGACAGAGCACAGATACGCAGTATTTT. The gene calls are TRBV5-1 and TRBJ2-3; TRBD1 matches 7 bases. J gave up 0 bases and V 3 bases, and 4 bases lay outside the gene matches. Germline V CDR1 and CDR2: SGHRS, YFSETQ. The CDR3 has 15 amino acids. Combining the CDR3 with reference TRBV5-1 and TRBJ2-3 gives the whole variable domain KAGVTQTPRYLIKTRGQQVTLSCSPISGHRSVSWYQQTPGQGLQFLFEYFSETQRNKGNFPGRFSGRQFSNSRSEMNVSTLELGDSALYLCASSSPGQSTDTQYFGPGTRLTVL.

The chain carries TRBV6-5 and TRBJ2-5, with TRBD2 identical over 9 bases. Germline V gene lookup returns CDR1 MNHEY and CDR2 SVGAGI. Trimming at V came to 3 bases and at J to 5 bases, leaving 4 bases not matched to a gene. This CDR3 comprises 14 residues. The chain's CDR3 is CASSYSGSKETQYF. Here the CDR3 DNA reads TGTGCCAGCAGTTATAGCGGGAGTAAGGAGACCCAGTACTTC.

Written as DNA, the CDR3 is TGCGCCAGCAGCCACTTCGGGGAGCTGTTTTTT. It is translated as CASSHFGELFF. The rearrangement joins TRBV4-1 to TRBJ2-2; D is unresolved. Trimming removed 3 bases from V and 7 bases from J, with 3 bases in between. Germline CDR1 is MGHRA and CDR2 is YSYEKL. CDR3 size: 11 residues.

This clonotype has a handful of counts. The V call is TRBV11-3, the J call TRBJ1-1; D not resolved. The CDR3 extends over 15 amino acids. The germline V and J ends were trimmed by 4 bases and 0 bases, with 12 bases remaining between them. Germline V gives CDR1 SGHNT, CDR2 YENEEA. The CDR3 protein is CASSSTRVVNTEAFF. The CDR3 nucleotides are TGTGCCAGCAGCTCCACAAGGGTCGTGAACACTGAAGCTTTCTTT.

This clonotype was recorded at least ten times. This chain connects TRBV29-1 to TRBJ2-3; D gene ambiguous. CDR1 is SQVTM and CDR2 is ANQGSEA in the germline V gene. This CDR3 has 14 residues. V lost 3 bases and J lost 3, with 13 bases in between. The chain's CDR3 is CSVDLGRKTDTQYF. For the CDR3, the DNA is TGCAGCGTTGACTTGGGAAGAAAAACAGATACGCAGTATTTT.

The V and J genes are TRBV27 and TRBJ2-7; 7 bases line up with TRBD1. Germline CDR1 is MNHEY and CDR2 is SMNVEV (reference sequence). J gave up 3 bases and V 5 bases, and 10 bases lay outside the gene matches. The length of the CDR3 is 15 residues. The CDR3 sequence: CASSKGTAVFYEQYF. The CDR3 nucleotides read TGTGCCAGCAGTAAAGGGACAGCCGTATTCTACGAGCAGTACTTC.

The chain links TRBV5-1 to TRBJ1-1, with D perhaps matching TRBD1 (5 bases). The V gene's germline CDR1 is SGHRS and CDR2 YFSETQ. The CDR3 spans 14 residues. Trimming removed 7 bases at V and 4 bases at J, with 17 bases between. The CDR3 spells CASASGTLSTEAFF. The CDR3, as DNA: TGCGCCAGCGCCTCCGGGACCTTGAGCACTGAAGCTTTCTTT.

This clonotype came up many times. The rearrangement uses TRBV3-1 and TRBJ2-7; TRBD1 is a possible D gene (6 bases). V lost 1 base and J lost 5, with 9 bases in between. Germline CDR1 is LGHDT and CDR2 is YNNKEL (reference sequence). The CDR3 is 13 residues long. CDR3 in DNA: TGTGCCAGCAGCCAAGGACAGGCCAACGAGCAGTACTTC. As protein: CASSQGQANEQYF.

CDR3 DNA: TGTGCCATCAGCCCGACAGGGGCTGGGGTCGGGGAGCTGTTTTTT. Translation gives CAISPTGAGVGELFF. The chain uses TRBV10-3 and TRBJ2-2, with 8 nucleotides matching TRBD1. J was trimmed by 7 bases and V by 6 bases; bases with no gene match: 10. Germline CDR1 reads ENHRY; CDR2 reads SYGVKD. The CDR3 has 15 amino acids.

The chain uses TRBV3-1 and TRBJ2-3; maybe TRBD2 (6 bases). This CDR3 comprises 16 residues. CDR1 and CDR2 (germline): LGHDT, YNNKEL (reference sequence). The V end was cut by 0 bases, the J end by 2 bases, with 12 bases between. For the CDR3, the DNA is TGTGCCAGCAGCCAAGATAGTACTAGCTACACAGATACGCAGTATTTT. Protein product: CASSQDSTSYTDTQYF.

This chain links TRBV7-3 with TRBJ2-3, with 10 positions matching TRBD1. From germline, CDR1 is SGHTA and CDR2 FQGTGA. V dropped 1 base and J dropped 2; count of bases not matched to a gene: 12. This CDR3 is 19 amino acids long. The CDR3 nucleotides read TGTGCCAGCAGCTTAAGCTTAGGACAGGGGGTCGGGGACACAGATACGCAGTATTTT. Its translation is CASSLSLGQGVGDTDTQYF.

V is TRBV5-1 and J is TRBJ2-1, with 11 nucleotides matching TRBD2. The germline V gene has CDR1 SGHRS and CDR2 YFSETQ. The CDR3 covers 18 residues. J gave up 0 bases and V 4 bases, and 9 bases lay outside the gene matches. CDR3 sequence reads: CASSPLGTSGSSYNEQFF. The CDR3 DNA reads TGCGCCAGCAGCCCGCTCGGAACTAGCGGGAGCTCCTACAATGAGCAGTTCTTC. Filled out from reference TRBV5-1 and TRBJ2-1, the complete variable domain reads KAGVTQTPRYLIKTRGQQVTLSCSPISGHRSVSWYQQTPGQGLQFLFEYFSETQRNKGNFPGRFSGRQFSNSRSEMNVSTLELGDSALYLCASSPLGTSGSSYNEQFFGPGTRLTVL.

The V and J genes are TRBV11-2 and TRBJ2-7, with a possible D match to TRBD1 (6 bases). V was cut by 5 bases and J by 1 base, with 18 bases left in between. Germline values: CDR1 SGHAT, CDR2 FQNNGV. The CDR3 length is 16 residues. The CDR3 protein is CASSQRGQIRSYEQYV. Written as DNA, the CDR3 is TGTGCCAGCAGCCAACGTGGACAGATAAGATCCTACGAGCAGTACGTC.

This clonotype has more than one count but fewer than ten. The chain couples TRBV5-1 to TRBJ2-1; 10 nucleotides agree with TRBD2. Trimming took 4 bases from V and 7 from J; bases not matched to a gene: 8. Germline CDR1 reads SGHRS; CDR2 reads YFSETQ. CDR3 length equals 15 residues. Here the CDR3 DNA reads TGCGCCAGCAGCGTGGGGCTAGCGGGGGAGAATGAGCAGTTCTTC. Translated: CASSVGLAGENEQFF.